This T cell receptor beta chain appears in the sequencing data of a study of CD8 T cells in ankylosing spondylitis. Whole-study findings and limits: For ankylosing spondylitis blood, a TCR beta motif of about eight highly homologous variants appeared characteristic. In ankylosing spondylitis patients, matched synovial fluid reportedly showed significant enrichment of disease-linked clones.

This clonotype came up a few times. Its antigen remains unidentified. TCRdb redid the calling of the 5' RACE reads with MiXCR, one entry per CDR3 protein. The data hold 700,000 to 850,000 distinct CDR3 sequences, with approximately 12% observed a single time. CDR3 length: 17 residues. Germline V CDR1 and CDR2: KGHDR, SFDVKD. J gave up 1 base and V 3 bases, and 9 bases lay outside the gene matches. This chain links TRBV24-1 with TRBJ2-3; 7 bases map to TRBD1. The source is a male donor with ankylosing spondylitis. The sequenced sample consisted of blood, either unsorted or a sorted T cell fraction (not recorded which). The CDR3 protein is CATSDPVTGSRTDTQYF. The CDR3 DNA is TGTGCCACCAGTGATCCGGTGACAGGGAGTCGCACAGATACGCAGTATTTT.